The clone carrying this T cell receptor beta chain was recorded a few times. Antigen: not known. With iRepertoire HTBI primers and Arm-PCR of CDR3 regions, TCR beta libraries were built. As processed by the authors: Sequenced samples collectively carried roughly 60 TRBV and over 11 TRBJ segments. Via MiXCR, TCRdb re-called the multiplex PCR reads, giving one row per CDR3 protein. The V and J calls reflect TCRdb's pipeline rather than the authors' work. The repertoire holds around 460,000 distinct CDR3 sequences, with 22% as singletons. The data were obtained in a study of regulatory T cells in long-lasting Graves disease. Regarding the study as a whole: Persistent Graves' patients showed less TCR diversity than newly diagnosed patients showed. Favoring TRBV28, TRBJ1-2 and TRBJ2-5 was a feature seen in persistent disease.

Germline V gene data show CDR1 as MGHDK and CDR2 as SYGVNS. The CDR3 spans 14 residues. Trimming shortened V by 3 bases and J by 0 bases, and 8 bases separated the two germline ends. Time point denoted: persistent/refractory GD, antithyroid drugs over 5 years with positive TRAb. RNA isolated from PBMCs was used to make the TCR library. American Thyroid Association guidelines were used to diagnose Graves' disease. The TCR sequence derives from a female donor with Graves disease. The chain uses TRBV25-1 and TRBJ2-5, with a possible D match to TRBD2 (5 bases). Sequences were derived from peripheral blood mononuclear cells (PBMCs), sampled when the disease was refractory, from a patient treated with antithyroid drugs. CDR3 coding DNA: TGTGCCAGCAGTGATGTGGGAGACCAAGAGACCCAGTACTTC. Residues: CASSDVGDQETQYF.